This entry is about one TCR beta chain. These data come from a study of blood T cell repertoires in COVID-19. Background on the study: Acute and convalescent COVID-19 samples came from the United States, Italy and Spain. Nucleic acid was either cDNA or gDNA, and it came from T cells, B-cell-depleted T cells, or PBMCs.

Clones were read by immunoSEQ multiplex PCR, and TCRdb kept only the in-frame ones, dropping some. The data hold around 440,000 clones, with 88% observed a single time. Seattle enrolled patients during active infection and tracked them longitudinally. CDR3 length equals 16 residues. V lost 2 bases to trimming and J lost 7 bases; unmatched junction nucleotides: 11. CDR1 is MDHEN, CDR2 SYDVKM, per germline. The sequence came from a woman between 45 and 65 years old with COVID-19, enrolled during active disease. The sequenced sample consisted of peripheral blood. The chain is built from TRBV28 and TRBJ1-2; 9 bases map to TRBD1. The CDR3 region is CASSLGGQGFEFGYTF. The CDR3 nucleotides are TGTGCCAGCAGTTTAGGGGGACAGGGATTTGAGTTTGGCTACACCTTC.